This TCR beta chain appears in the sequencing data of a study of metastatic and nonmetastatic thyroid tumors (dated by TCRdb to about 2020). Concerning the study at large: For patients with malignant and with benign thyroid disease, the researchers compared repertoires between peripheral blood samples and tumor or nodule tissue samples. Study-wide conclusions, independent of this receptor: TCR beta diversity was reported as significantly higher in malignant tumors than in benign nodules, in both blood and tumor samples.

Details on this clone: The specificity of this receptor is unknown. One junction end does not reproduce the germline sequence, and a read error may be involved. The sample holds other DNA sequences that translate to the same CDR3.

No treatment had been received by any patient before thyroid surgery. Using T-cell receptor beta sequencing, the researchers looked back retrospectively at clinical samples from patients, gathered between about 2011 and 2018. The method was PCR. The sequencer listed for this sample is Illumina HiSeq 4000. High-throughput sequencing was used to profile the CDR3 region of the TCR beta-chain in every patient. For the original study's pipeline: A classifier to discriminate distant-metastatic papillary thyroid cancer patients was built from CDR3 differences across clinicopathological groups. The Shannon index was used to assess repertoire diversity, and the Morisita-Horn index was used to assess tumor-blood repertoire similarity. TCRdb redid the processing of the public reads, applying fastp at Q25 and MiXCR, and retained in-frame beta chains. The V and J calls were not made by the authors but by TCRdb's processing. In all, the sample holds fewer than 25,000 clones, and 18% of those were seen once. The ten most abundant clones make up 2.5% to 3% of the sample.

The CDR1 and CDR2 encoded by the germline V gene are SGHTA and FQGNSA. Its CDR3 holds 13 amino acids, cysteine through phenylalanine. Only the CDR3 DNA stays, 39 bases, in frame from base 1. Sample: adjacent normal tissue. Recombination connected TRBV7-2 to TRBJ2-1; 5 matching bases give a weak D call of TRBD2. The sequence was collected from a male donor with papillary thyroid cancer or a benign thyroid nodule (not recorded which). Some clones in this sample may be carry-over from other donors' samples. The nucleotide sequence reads TGTGCTAGCAGCCAACCCAGCGGCGATGAGCAGTTCTTC. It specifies CASSQPSGDEQFF.